These T cell receptor beta chains were read from a single sample in a study of beta chain features in type 1 diabetes. Using immunoSEQ multiplex PCR, the repertoire was profiled, and TCRdb retains in-frame clones only, with some absent. The sample gives over 300,000 clones, around 9.3% of which show up once; less than 1.2% is in the top ten. Sample: central memory CD4+ T cells from blood. Every receptor here comes from a man aged 25 to 40 with type 1 diabetes. Both conserved end residues are part of each CDR3. The order of the fields is V gene, clone size, D gene, J gene, CDR3 length, CDR3 DNA, CDR3 protein. D genes are given only for firm matches. Not all rows give a size; the values are once, few, many and, for expanded clones, a class.

TRBV7-2	few	.	TRBJ2-7	13	TGTGCCAGCAGCGAGGGACAATCCTACGAGCAGTACTTC	CASSEGQSYEQYF
TRBV7-2	few	TRBD1	TRBJ1-1	16	TGTGCCAGCAGCAGAAGGACAGGGCTGGGTTTCCCTGAAGCTTTCTTT	CASSRRTGLGFPEAFF
TRBV7-9	many	.	TRBJ1-1	14	TGTGCCAGCAGCAAAGACGGCTTTCTCCCTGAAGCTTTCTTT	CASSKDGFLPEAFF
TRBV11-2	once	.	TRBJ1-5	13	TGTGCCAGCAGCTTGGGTCCGAATCAGCCCCAGCATTTT	CASSLGPNQPQHF
TRBV6-5	few	.	TRBJ1-1	15	TGTGCCAGCAGTTTGGAGGGAGGAGGGGACACTGAAGCTTTCTTT	CASSLEGGGDTEAFF
TRBV7-8	many	.	TRBJ2-5	15	TGTGCCAGCAGCTTAGGGCTAGTAGGCCAAGAGACCCAGTACTTC	CASSLGLVGQETQYF
TRBV19	few	TRBD2	TRBJ2-7	14	TGTGCCAGTAGTGGGACGGGAGGGCGTATCGAGCAGTACTTC	CASSGTGGRIEQYF
TRBV11-2	.	TRBD1	TRBJ1-1	13	TGTGCCAGCAGGCGGGACAGGAACACTGAAGCTTTCTTT	CASRRDRNTEAFF
TRBV15	few	TRBD1	TRBJ1-2	15	TGTGCCACCAGCAGAGCGACAGGGGGACGCTTTGGCTACACCTTC	CATSRATGGRFGYTF
TRBV9	.	TRBD2	TRBJ2-3	16	TGTGCCAGCAGCCCCTTAGCGGGGGGGCCCACAGATACGCAGTATTTT	CASSPLAGGPTDTQYF
TRBV11-3	few	.	TRBJ2-3	14	TGTGCCAGCAGCTTAACGAGGGGCACAGATACGCAGTATTTT	CASSLTRGTDTQYF
TRBV7-9	.	.	TRBJ2-7	14	TGTGCCAGCAGCTTAGGTCACAGCTCCTACGAGCAGTACTTC	CASSLGHSSYEQYF
TRBV2	few	.	TRBJ1-6	15	TGTGCCAGCAGTGCCGAGTCAGGAGATAATTCACCCCTCCACTTT	CASSAESGDNSPLHF
TRBV10-2	many	.	TRBJ2-5	13	TGCGCCAGCGGTTTCGGAGGGGGAAAGACCCAGTACTTC	CASGFGGGKTQYF
TRBV19	few	.	TRBJ2-3	16	TGTGCCAGTAGTATACAAGGGCTCGGGGGCACAGATACGCAGTATTTT	CASSIQGLGGTDTQYF
TRBV7-2	few	.	TRBJ1-2	13	TGTGCCAGCAGCTTCCCAGACGCGAATGGCTACACCTTC	CASSFPDANGYTF
TRBV15	few	.	TRBJ1-4	14	TGTGCCACCAGCAGACAGGGATCTAATGAAAAACTGTTTTTT	CATSRQGSNEKLFF
TRBV5-6	.	TRBD2	TRBJ2-1	14	TGTGCCAGCAGCTATGGGACTAGGGACAATGAGCAGTTCTTC	CASSYGTRDNEQFF
TRBV7-2	.	.	TRBJ1-2	12	TGTGCCAGCAGCCAACGGGGTTATGGCTACACCTTC	CASSQRGYGYTF
TRBV2	few	.	TRBJ2-4	17	TGTGCCAGCAGTGAAAGTCTTCCAGGGATGGGCAAAAACATTCAGTACTTC	CASSESLPGMGKNIQYF
TRBV28	few	TRBD2	TRBJ2-3	16	TGTGCCAGCACCATCGCTAGCGGGGGTCGGACAGATACGCAGTATTTT	CASTIASGGRTDTQYF
TRBV7-2	.	TRBD1	TRBJ2-7	14	TGTGCCAGCAGCTCGTCAGGGGGCGTCAACGAGCAGTACTTC	CASSSSGGVNEQYF
TRBV4-1	few	TRBD1	TRBJ1-1	17	TGCGCCAGCAGCCAAGATCACGGGACAGGACGGAACTCTGAAGCTTTCTTT	CASSQDHGTGRNSEAFF
TRBV7-2	few	TRBD1	TRBJ2-2	15	TGTGCCAGCAGCGAATGGACAGGAAACACCGGGGAGCTGTTTTTT	CASSEWTGNTGELFF
TRBV28	.	.	TRBJ1-1	16	TGTGCCAGCAGTTCCCAGAAAAGCGGACGGTACACTGAAGCTTTCTTT	CASSSQKSGRYTEAFF
TRBV5-1	few	.	TRBJ2-5	13	TGCGCCAGCAGCTTGGGATTGGGGGAGAGCCAGTACTTC	CASSLGLGESQYF
TRBV4-3	.	TRBD2	TRBJ2-3	15	TGCGCCAGCAGCCAAGATACTAGCGGATCAGATACGCAGTATTTT	CASSQDTSGSDTQYF
TRBV29-1	few	TRBD1	TRBJ1-1	13	TGCAGCGTCCGGACAGGGCCTAACACTGAAGCTTTCTTT	CSVRTGPNTEAFF
TRBV7-5	few	.	TRBJ1-4	12	TGTGCCAGAAGCGCCCAGGCAGAAAAACTGTTTTTT	CARSAQAEKLFF
TRBV6-5	.	.	TRBJ1-2	15	TGTGCCACCTCCAACCGAGGCAGCGCCCACTATGGCTACACCTTC	CATSNRGSAHYGYTF
TRBV28	many	.	TRBJ2-5	14	TGTGCCAGCAGTTTACGGGCTACCCAAGAGACCCAGTACTTC	CASSLRATQETQYF
TRBV29-1	.	TRBD1	TRBJ2-5	12	TGCACCTACCGGGACAGACAAGAGACCCAGTACTTC	CTYRDRQETQYF
TRBV28	few	.	TRBJ1-1	11	TGTGCCAGCAGGTCCTCCACTGAAGCTTTCTTT	CASRSSTEAFF
TRBV6-5	few	.	TRBJ1-6	15	TGTGCCAGCAGTCACGACAAAAGGAGTAATTCACCCCTCCACTTT	CASSHDKRSNSPLHF
TRBV19	few	TRBD2	TRBJ2-1	14	TGTGCCAGTAGGACGCCCGGGACTAACAATGAGCAGTTCTTC	CASRTPGTNNEQFF
TRBV13	once	.	TRBJ1-6	14	TGTGCCAGCAGCAACAAGGCAGGGAATTCACCCCTCCACTTT	CASSNKAGNSPLHF
TRBV29-1	.	.	TRBJ1-2	17	TGCAGCGTTGAATTTAGGGAATGGTCAGGGGCTAACTATGGCTACACCTTC	CSVEFREWSGANYGYTF
TRBV5-8	.	.	TRBJ1-2	13	TGTGCCAGCAGCAATCCCGGGACTGGTGGCTACACCTTC	CASSNPGTGGYTF
TRBV29-1	few	.	TRBJ1-1	14	TGCAGCGTTGAAGTGGTAGCAGGGAACACTGAAGCTTTCTTT	CSVEVVAGNTEAFF
TRBV5-6	.	TRBD2	TRBJ2-1	17	TGTGCCAGCAGCCTGGACCTTTCTAGCGGGGGCTACAATGAGCAGTTCTTC	CASSLDLSSGGYNEQFF
TRBV4-1	.	.	TRBJ1-3	16	TGCGCCAGCAGCCCCGGAGGGCAGAGCTCTGGAAACACCATATATTTT	CASSPGGQSSGNTIYF
TRBV14	few	.	TRBJ2-5	16	TGTGCCAGCAGCCTTATGACAGGCCCAAGGGGAGAGACCCAGTACTTC	CASSLMTGPRGETQYF
TRBV6-5	.	.	TRBJ1-5	13	TGTGCCAGCAGTTACGGGGGCAATCAGCCCCAGCATTTT	CASSYGGNQPQHF
TRBV29-1	few	.	TRBJ2-1	16	TGCAGCGATCAAATGGGGGGCGGGAGCTCCTACAATGAGCAGTTCTTC	CSDQMGGGSSYNEQFF
TRBV2	many	TRBD1	TRBJ2-7	14	TGTGCCAGCGTAAGGGGGCCCCAATCCTACGAGCAGTACTTC	CASVRGPQSYEQYF
TRBV7-7	.	TRBD2	TRBJ2-5	13	TGTGCTAGCAGCTTCGGGAGGGAACAGACCCAGTACTTC	CASSFGREQTQYF
TRBV19	.	TRBD2	TRBJ2-3	20	TGTGCCAGTAGTGATGCCGGGACTAGCGGGGGGTCGATCCCCACAGATACGCAGTATTTT	CASSDAGTSGGSIPTDTQYF
TRBV6-5	.	.	TRBJ2-7	14	TGTGCCAGCAGGGCTGGACAGAACTCCTACGAGCAGTACTTC	CASRAGQNSYEQYF
TRBV30	.	.	TRBJ1-2	14	TGTGCCTGGAGTGGGACAGCTTCATATTGGGGCTACACCTTC	CAWSGTASYWGYTF
TRBV18	.	.	TRBJ1-4	14	TGTGCCAGCTCACCAGAAACAATCCCGGAAAAACTGTTTTTT	CASSPETIPEKLFF
TRBV10-2	few	TRBD1	TRBJ2-5	19	TGCGCCAGCAGTGAAGAATCTGGGACAGGAATAAATGTATTGGAGACCCAGTACTTC	CASSEESGTGINVLETQYF
TRBV5-1	few	.	TRBJ2-1	14	TGCGCCAGCGAGACAGGCGGCTCCTACAATGAGCAGTTCTTC	CASETGGSYNEQFF
TRBV28	many	TRBD1	TRBJ1-1	13	TGTGCCATCAATTCTCAGGGGACAGGGACCGCTTTCTTT	CAINSQGTGTAFF
TRBV29-1	.	.	TRBJ1-5	12	TGCAGCGTTGTCTCTCCTAATCAGCCCCAGCATTTT	CSVVSPNQPQHF
TRBV11-2	.	TRBD2	TRBJ2-5	14	TGTGCCAGCAGCGCTAGCGGGGGGGCAAAGACCCAGTACTTC	CASSASGGAKTQYF